The table lists the clone carrying this T cell receptor (beta chain) with many counts. Its antigen is unknown. This entry comes from a study of neurological immune-mediated disorders. General study findings and limits: Levels of TCR clonal expansion peaked in HTLV-1-associated myelopathy and reached their lowest in multiple sclerosis, under those of healthy controls.

Unsorted libraries were generated from 2 million PBMCs held at -80 degrees C. The CDR3 is 14 residues long. The V and J ends lost 3 bases and 3 bases, in that order; junction bases with no gene match: 2. From germline, CDR1 is DFQATT and CDR2 SNEGSKA (reference sequence). The authors made cDNA by 5'RACE with 10-nucleotide random UMIs. The authors obtained over 170 million TCR-beta sequences from 15-18 subjects per sequencing run. TCRdb re-called the 5' RACE reads with MiXCR, one entry per CDR3 protein. There are tens of thousands of distinct CDR3 sequences in the sample; 10% occur only once, and approximately 6.9% lies in the top ten.

V and J are TRBV20-1 and TRBJ2-3, with 11 nucleotides matching TRBD2. This receptor was taken from a woman in her thirties with HTLV-1-associated myelopathy (HAM/TSP). Material for sequencing was PBMCs. The CDR3 DNA sequence: TGCAGTGCTAGTAGCGGGGGGGCGACAGATACGCAGTATTTT. Protein product: CSASSGGATDTQYF.